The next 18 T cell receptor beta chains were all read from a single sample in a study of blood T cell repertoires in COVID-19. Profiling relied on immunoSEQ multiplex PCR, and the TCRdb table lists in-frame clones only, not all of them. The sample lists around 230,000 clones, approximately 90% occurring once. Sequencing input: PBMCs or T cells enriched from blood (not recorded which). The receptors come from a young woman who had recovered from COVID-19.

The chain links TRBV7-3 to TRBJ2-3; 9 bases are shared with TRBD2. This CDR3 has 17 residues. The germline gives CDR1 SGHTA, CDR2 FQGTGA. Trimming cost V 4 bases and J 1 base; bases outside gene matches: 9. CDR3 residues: CASSSGRGGPRTDTQYF. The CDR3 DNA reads TGTGCCAGCAGCTCGGGGCGGGGGGGCCCCCGCACAGATACGCAGTATTTT.

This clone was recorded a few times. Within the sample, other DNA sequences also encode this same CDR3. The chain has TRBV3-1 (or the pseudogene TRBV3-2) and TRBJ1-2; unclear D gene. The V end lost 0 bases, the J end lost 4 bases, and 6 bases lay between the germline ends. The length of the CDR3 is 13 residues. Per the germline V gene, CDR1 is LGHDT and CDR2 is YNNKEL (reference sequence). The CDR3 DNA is TGTGCCAGCAGCCAAGACACGAGCTATGGCTACACCTTC. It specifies CASSQDTSYGYTF.

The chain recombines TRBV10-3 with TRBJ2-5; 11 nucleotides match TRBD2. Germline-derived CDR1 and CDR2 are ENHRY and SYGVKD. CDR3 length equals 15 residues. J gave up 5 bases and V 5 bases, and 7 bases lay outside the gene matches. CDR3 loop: CAISKTSGEGETQYF. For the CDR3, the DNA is TGTGCCATCAGTAAGACTAGCGGGGAGGGGGAGACCCAGTACTTC.

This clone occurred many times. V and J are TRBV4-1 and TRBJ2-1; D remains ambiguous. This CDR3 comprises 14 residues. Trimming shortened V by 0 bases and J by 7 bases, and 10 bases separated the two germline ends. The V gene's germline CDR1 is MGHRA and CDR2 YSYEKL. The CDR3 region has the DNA TGCGCCAGCAGCCAAGAGCCTAGTACAAATGAGCAGTTCTTC. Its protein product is CASSQEPSTNEQFF.

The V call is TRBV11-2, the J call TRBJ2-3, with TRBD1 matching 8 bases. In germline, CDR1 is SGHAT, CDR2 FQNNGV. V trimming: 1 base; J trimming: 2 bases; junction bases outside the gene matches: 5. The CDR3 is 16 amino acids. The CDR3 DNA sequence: TGTGCCAGCAGCTTAGTGACGGGACAGGCCACAGATACGCAGTATTTT. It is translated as CASSLVTGQATDTQYF.

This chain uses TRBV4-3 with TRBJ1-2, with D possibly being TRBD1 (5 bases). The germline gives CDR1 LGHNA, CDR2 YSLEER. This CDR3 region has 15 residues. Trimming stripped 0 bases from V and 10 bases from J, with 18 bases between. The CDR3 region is CASSQDYGTNYYYTF. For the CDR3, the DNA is TGCGCCAGCAGCCAAGACTATGGGACTAATTATTACTACACCTTC.

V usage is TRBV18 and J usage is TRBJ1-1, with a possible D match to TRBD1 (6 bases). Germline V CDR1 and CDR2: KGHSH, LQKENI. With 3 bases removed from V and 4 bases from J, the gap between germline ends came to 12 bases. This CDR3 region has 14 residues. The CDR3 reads CASSPLGGLTEAFF. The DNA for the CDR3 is TGTGCCAGCTCACCCTTGGGGGGGCTCACTGAAGCTTTCTTT.

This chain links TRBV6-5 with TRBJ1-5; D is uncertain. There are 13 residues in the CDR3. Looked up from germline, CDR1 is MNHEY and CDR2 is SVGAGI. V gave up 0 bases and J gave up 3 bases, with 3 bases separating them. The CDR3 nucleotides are TGTGCCAGCAGTTACTCCTACAATCAGCCCCAGCATTTT. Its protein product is CASSYSYNQPQHF.

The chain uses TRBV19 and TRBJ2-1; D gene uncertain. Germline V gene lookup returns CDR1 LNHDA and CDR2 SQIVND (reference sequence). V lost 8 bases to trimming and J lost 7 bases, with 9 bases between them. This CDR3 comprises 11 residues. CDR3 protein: CASRTRNEQFF. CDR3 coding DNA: TGTGCCAGTCGAACGAGGAATGAGCAGTTCTTC.

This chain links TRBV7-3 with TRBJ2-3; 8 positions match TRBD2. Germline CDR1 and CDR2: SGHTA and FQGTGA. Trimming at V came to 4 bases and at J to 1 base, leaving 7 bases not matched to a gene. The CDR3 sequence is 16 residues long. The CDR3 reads CASSSHSGTRTDTQYF. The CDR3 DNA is TGTGCCAGCAGCTCTCATAGCGGGACCCGCACAGATACGCAGTATTTT. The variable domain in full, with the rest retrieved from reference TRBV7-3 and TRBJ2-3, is GAGVSQTPSNKVTEKGKYVELRCDPISGHTALYWYRQSLGQGPEFLIYFQGTGAADDSGLPNDRFFAVRPEGSVSTLKIQRTERGDSAVYLCASSSHSGTRTDTQYFGPGTRLTVL.

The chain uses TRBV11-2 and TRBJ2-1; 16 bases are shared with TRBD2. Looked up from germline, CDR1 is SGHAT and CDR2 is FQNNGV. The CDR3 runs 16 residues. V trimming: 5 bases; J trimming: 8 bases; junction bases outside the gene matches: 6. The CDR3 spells CASSLAGLAGGDEQFF. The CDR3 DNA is TGTGCCAGCAGCCTAGCGGGACTAGCGGGGGGGGATGAGCAGTTCTTC. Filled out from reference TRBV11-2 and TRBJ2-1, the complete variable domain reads EAGVAQSPRYKIIEKRQSVAFWCNPISGHATLYWYQQILGQGPKLLIQFQNNGVVDDSQLPKDRFSAERLKGVDSTLKIQPAKLEDSAVYLCASSLAGLAGGDEQFFGPGTRLTVL.

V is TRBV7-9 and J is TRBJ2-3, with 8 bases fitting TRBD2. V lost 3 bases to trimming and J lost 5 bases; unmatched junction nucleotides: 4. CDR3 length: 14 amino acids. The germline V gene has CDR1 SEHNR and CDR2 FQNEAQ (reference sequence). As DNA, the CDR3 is TGTGCCAGCAGCTTGGCGGGGGGCGGAGATACGCAGTATTTT. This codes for CASSLAGGGDTQYF.

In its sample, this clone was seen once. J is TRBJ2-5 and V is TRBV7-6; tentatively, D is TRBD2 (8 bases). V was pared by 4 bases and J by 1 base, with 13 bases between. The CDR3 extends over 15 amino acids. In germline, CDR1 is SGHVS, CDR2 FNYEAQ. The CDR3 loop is CASSSGGGGQETQYF. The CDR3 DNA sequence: TGTGCCAGCAGCTCGGGAGGGGGCGGCCAAGAGACCCAGTACTTC. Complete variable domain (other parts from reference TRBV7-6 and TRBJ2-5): GAGVSQSPRYKVTKRGQDVALRCDPISGHVSLYWYRQALGQGPEFLTYFNYEAQQDKSGLPNDRFSAERPEGSISTLTIQRTEQRDSAMYRCASSSGGGGQETQYFGPGTRLLVL.

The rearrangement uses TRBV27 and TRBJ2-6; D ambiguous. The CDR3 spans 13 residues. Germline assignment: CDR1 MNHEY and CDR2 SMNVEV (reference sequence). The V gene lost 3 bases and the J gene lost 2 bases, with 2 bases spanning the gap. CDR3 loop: CASSFAGANVLTF. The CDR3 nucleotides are TGTGCCAGCAGTTTCGCTGGGGCCAACGTCCTGACTTTC.

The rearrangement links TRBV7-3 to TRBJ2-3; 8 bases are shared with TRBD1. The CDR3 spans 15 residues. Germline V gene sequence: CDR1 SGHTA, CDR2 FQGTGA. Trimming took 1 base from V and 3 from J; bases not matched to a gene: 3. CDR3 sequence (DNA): TGTGCCAGCAGCTTAAACAGGGGGGAGACAGATACGCAGTATTTT. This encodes CASSLNRGETDTQYF.

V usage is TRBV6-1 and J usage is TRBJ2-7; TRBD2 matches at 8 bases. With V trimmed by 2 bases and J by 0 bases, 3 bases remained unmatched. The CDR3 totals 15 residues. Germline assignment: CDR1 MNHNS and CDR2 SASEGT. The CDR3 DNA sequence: TGTGCCAGCAGTGAACTCGCGGGGGGCTCCTACGAGCAGTACTTC. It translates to CASSELAGGSYEQYF.

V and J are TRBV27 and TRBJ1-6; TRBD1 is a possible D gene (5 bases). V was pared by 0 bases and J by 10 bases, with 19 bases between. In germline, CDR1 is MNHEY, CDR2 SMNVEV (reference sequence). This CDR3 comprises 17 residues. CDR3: CASSLSRSQGFGSPLHF. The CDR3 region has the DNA TGTGCCAGCAGTTTATCGAGGTCGCAGGGTTTTGGGTCACCCCTCCACTTT.

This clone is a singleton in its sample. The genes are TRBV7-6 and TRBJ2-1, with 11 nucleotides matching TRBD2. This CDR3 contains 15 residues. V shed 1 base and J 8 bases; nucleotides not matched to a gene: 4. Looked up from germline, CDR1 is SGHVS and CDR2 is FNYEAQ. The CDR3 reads CASSLVAGGPDEQFF. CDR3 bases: TGTGCCAGCAGCTTAGTAGCGGGGGGGCCAGATGAGCAGTTCTTC.